This T cell receptor beta chain was captured by sequencing in a study of identifying expanded T cells in peripheral blood. A word on this clone: Its cognate antigen is unknown.

Study-level points and caveats: Over approximately two and four weeks, about 16 and 20 clones changed, versus 1.2 between replicates.

The repertoire was sequenced with immunoSEQ multiplex PCR; TCRdb's copy has only in-frame clones and lacks some. The sample contains about 91,000 clones, more than 70% of which appear only once. This CDR3 is built from 15 residues. Germline values: CDR1 SGHAT, CDR2 FQNNGV. V was pared by 5 bases and J by 0 bases, with 11 bases between. The sample comprised blood. The clonotype originates from a person between 18 and 70 years old in good health. The chain has TRBV11-2 and TRBJ1-3; the D gene is possibly TRBD1 (5 bases). The CDR3 DNA sequence: TGTGCCAGCAGCACCACCCAGGGCTCTGGAAACACCATATATTTT. This codes for CASSTTQGSGNTIYF.